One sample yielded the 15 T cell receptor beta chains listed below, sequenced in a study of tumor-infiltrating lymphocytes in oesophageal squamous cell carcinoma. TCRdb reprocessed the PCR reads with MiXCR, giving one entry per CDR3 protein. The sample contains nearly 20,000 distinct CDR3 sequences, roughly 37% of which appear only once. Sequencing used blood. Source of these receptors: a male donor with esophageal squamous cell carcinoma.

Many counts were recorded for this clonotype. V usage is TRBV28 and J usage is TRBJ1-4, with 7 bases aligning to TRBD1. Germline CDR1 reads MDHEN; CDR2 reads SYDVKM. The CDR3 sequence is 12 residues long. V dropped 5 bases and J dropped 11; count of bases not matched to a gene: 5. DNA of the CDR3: TGTGCCAGCAGTCCTCGGGACAGCAAACTGTTTTTT. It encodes CASSPRDSKLFF.

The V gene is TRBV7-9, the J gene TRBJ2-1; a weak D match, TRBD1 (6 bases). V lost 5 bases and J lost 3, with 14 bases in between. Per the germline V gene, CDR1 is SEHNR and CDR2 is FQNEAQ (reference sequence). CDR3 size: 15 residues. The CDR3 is CASSRVMDSYNEQFF. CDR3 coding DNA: TGTGCCAGCAGCCGAGTAATGGACAGCTACAATGAGCAGTTCTTC.

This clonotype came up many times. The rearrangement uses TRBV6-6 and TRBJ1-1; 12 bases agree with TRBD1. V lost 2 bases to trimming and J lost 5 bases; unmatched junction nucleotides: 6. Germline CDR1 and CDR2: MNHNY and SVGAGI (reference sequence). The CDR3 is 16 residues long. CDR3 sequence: CASSYPGQGATTEAFF. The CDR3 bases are TGTGCCAGCAGTTACCCGGGACAGGGGGCGACGACTGAAGCTTTCTTT.

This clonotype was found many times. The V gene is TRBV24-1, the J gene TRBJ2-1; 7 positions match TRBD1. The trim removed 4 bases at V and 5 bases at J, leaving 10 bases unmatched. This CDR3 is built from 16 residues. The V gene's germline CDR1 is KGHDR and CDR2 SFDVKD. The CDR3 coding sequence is TGTGCCACCAGTGAAGCCAGAGGGGGCGCGGACAATGAGCAGTTCTTC. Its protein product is CATSEARGGADNEQFF.

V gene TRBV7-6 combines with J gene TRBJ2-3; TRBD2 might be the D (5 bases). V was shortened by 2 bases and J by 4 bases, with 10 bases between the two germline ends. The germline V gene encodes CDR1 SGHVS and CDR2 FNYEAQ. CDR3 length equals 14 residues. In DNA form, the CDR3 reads TGTGCCAGCAGCTTAAACGGGAACGCAGATACGCAGTATTTT. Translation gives CASSLNGNADTQYF.

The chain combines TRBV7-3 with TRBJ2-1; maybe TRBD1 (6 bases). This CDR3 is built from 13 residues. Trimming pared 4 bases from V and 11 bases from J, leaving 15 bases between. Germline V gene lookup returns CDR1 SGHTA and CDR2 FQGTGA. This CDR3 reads CASSSRSTGKQFF. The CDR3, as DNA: TGTGCCAGCAGCTCCAGATCAACAGGGAAGCAGTTCTTC.

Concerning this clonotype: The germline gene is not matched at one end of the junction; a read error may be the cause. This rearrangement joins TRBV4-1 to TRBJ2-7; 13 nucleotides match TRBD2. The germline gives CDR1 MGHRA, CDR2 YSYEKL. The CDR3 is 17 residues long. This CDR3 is CASSHPGTSGNSYEQYF. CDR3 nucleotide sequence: TGTGCCAGCAGCCACCCCGGGACTAGCGGGAACTCCTACGAGCAGTACTTC.

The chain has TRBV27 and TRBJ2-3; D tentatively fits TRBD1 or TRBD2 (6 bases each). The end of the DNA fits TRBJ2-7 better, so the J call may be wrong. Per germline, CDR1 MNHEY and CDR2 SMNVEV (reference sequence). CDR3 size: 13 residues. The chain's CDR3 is CASMGGASYEQYF. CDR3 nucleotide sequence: TGTGCCAGCATGGGGGGCGCGTCCTACGAGCAGTACTTC.

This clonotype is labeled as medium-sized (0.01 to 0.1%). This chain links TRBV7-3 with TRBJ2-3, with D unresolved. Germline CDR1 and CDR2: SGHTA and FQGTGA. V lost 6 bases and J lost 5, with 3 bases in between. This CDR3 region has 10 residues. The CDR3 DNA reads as TGTGCCAGCAGGAGAGATACGCAGTATTTT. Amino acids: CASRRDTQYF.

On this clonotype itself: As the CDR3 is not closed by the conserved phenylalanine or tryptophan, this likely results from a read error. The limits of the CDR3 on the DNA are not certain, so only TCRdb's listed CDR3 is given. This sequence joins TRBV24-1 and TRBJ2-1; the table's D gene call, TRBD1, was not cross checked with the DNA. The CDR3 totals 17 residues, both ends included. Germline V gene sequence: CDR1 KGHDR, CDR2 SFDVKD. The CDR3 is CATSGPGQGANGYTFGS.

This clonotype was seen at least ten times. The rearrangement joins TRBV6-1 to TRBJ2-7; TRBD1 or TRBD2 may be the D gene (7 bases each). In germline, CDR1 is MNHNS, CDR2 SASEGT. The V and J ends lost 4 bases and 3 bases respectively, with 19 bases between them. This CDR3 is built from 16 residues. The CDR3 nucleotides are TGTGCCAGCAGTGTTACAGGGGCGGGAGCGGGCTACGAGCAGTACTTC. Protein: CASSVTGAGAGYEQYF.

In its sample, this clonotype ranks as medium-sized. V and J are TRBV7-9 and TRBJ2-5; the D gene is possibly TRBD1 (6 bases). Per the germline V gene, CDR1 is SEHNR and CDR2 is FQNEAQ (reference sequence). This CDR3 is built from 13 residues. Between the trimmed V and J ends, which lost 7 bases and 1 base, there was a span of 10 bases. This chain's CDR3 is CASTLGAQETQYF. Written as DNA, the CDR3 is TGTGCCAGCACCCTGGGGGCCCAAGAGACCCAGTACTTC.

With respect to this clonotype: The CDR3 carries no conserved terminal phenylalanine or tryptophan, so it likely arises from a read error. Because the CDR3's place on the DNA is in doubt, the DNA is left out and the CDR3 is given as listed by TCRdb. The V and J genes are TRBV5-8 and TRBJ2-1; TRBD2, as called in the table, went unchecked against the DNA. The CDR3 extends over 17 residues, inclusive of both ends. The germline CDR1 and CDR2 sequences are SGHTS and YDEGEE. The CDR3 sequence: CASSLARSRGNFTPPLS.

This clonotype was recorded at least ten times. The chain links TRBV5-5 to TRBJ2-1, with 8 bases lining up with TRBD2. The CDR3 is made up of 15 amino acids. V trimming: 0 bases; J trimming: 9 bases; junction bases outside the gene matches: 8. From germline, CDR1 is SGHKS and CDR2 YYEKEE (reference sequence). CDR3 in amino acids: CASSLVGGAVREQFF. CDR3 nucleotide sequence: TGTGCCAGCAGCTTGGTCGGGGGGGCCGTTCGTGAGCAGTTCTTC.

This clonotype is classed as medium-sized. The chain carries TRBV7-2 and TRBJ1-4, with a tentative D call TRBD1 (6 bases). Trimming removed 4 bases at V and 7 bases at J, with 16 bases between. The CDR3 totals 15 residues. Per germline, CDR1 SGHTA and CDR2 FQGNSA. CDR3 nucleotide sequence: TGTGCCAGCAGCTATCCGGCACAGGGTAGTGAAAAACTGTTTTTT. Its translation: CASSYPAQGSEKLFF.